This TCR beta chain was retrieved from a study of cytomegalovirus exposure and HLA in healthy donors. Germline lookup yields CDR1 LNHDA and CDR2 SQIVND (reference sequence). V lost 4 bases to trimming and J lost 5 bases; unmatched junction nucleotides: 5. The CDR3 extends over 15 amino acids. Study-level results: HLA allele associations emerged for 17,000 or so TCR beta sequences in a later analysis, at 0.05 false discovery rate. Analysis was carried out at a later point, and it linked a missense DCLRE1C variant to TCR beta V- and J-gene trimming.

This clone came up a few times. As yet, its antigen is unknown. Both 60 Vbeta primers and 13 Jbeta primers went into the PCR. Assay: immunoSEQ multiplex PCR; the TCRdb copy retains only in-frame clones and omits some. Of 95,000 to 150,000 clones listed, 15% are singletons. The sequenced sample was PBMCs. The TCR originated in a woman aged 18-29 years in good health and CMV-seronegative. The chain is built from TRBV19 and TRBJ1-5; 10 bases match TRBD1. CDR3 in DNA: TGTGCCAGTAGTAGGCGACAGGGGGCCTATCAGCCCCAGCATTTT. Translated, it gives CASSRRQGAYQPQHF.